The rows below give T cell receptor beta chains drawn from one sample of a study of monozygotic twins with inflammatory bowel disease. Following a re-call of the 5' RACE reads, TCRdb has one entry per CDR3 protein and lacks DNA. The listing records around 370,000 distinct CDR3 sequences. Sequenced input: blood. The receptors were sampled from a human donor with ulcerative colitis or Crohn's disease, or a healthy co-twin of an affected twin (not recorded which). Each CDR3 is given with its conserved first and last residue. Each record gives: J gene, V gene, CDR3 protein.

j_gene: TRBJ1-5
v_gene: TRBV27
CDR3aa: CASSLGGNNQPQHF

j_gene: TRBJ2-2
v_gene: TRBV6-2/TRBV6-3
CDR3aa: CASRRQGVNTGEPFF

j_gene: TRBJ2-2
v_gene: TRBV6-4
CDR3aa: CASSEGTGLTGELFF

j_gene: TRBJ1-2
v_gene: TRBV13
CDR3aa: CASSGTDNYGYTF

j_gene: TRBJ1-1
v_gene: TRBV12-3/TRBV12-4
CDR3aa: CASRQGMATEAFF

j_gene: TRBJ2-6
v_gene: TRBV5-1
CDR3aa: CASSPPGLTGANVLTF

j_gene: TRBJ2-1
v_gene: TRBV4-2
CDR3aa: CASSQESVMTGPYNEQFF

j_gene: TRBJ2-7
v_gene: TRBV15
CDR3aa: CATSYGLNYEQYF

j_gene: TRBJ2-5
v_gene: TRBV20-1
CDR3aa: CSAVQGFRETQYF

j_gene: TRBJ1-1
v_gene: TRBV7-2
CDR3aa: CASSLERTGPEAFF

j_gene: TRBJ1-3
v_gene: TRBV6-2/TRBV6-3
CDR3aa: CASSPGQFGNTIYF

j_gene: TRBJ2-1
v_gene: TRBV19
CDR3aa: CASSISGLFYNEQFF

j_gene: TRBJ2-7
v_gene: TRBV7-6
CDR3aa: CASSPGQLGAEQYF

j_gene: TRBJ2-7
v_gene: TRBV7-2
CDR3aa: CASSLEGSGVYF

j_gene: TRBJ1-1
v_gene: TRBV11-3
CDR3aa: CASSLVGGSGEAFF

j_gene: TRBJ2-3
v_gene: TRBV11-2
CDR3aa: CASSLRGGGRTDTQYF

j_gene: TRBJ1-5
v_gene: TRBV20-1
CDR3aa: CSSLKQGDQPQHF

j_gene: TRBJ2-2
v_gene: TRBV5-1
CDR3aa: CASSLRLAGTYGGELFF

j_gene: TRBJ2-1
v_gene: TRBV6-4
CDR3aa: CASSFESDAEQFF

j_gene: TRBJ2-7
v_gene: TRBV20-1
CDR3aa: CSASGTAILKAYEQYF

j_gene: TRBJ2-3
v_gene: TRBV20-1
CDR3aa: CSARVLGQREDTQYF

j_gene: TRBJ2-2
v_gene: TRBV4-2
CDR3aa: CASRPEGGPNTGELFF

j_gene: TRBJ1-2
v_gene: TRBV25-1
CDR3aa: CASSERGSLSLRGYTF

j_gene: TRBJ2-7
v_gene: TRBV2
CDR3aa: CASADGRYYEQYF

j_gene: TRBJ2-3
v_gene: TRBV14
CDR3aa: CASSQGRGPRGDTQYF

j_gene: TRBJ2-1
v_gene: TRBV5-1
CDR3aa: CASSQGQLYEQFF

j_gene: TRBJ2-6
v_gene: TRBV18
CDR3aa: CASSANEGSGVLTF